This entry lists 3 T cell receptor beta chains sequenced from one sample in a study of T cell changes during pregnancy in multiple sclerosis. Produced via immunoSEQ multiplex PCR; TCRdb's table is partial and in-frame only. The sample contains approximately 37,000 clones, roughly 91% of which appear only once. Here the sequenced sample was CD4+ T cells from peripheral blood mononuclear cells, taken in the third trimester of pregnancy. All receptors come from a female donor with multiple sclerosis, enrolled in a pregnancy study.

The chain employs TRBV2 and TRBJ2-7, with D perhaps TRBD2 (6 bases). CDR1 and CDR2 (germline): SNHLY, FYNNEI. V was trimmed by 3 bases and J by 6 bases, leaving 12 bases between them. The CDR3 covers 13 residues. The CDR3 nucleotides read TGTGCCAGCAGTGATAACGGGGGAGGCGAGCAGTACTTC. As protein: CASSDNGGGEQYF.

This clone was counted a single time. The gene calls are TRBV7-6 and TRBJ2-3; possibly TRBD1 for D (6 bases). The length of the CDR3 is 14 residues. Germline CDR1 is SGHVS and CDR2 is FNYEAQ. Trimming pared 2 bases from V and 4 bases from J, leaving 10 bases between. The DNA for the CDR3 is TGTGCCAGCAGCTTACGAACAGGGTCAGATACGCAGTATTTT. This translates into CASSLRTGSDTQYF.

The CDR3 nucleotides read TGTGCCAGCAGCTCCGGCCCCGGGGTGCAAGAGACCCAGTACTTC. It translates to CASSSGPGVQETQYF. The V call is TRBV5-5, the J call TRBJ2-5; D possibly corresponds to TRBD2 (5 bases). The V and J ends lost 3 bases and 2 bases respectively, with 14 bases between them. Germline loops: CDR1 SGHKS, CDR2 YYEKEE (reference sequence). The CDR3 loop spans 15 amino acids. Using reference TRBV5-5 and TRBJ2-5 for the parts outside the CDR3, the full variable domain is DAGVTQSPTHLIKTRGQQVTLRCSPISGHKSVSWYQQVLGQGPQFIFQYYEKEERGRGNFPDRFSARQFPNYSSELNVNALLLGDSALYLCASSSGPGVQETQYFGPGTRLLVL.